This entry is about one TCR beta chain. Its antigen target is currently unknown. Nothing much larger sits one base from this clone, and base qualities are not available. This sample is part of a study of CD8 T cells in Susac syndrome (dated by TCRdb to about 2019). Concerning the study at large: Of the Susac syndrome patients who were sequenced, roughly 8 were in clinical remission while six had clinically active disease. Repertoire sequencing was used to test whether CD8+ T cell activation and differentiation in Susac syndrome was antigen driven. At blood withdrawal, Susac syndrome patients were either therapy-naive, taking corticosteroids (in some cases with IVIg as well), or taking IVIg alone. Paper-wide results and their limitations: The CD4+ T cell repertoire of patients with Susac syndrome showed no detectable clonal expansion. The TCR sequencing and HLA analysis was acknowledged to have included a relatively small number of individuals.

RNA was extracted using the RNeasy kit, and about 0.45 to 1 microgram was reverse transcribed with random hexamers. The immunoSEQ multiplex PCR assay, covering 54 Vbeta and 13 Jbeta segments, was used to amplify TCR beta CDR3 regions. To correct PCR amplification bias, a synthetic template baseline was used for both primer optimization and computational correction. The authors processed their data as follows. Reads were annotated to V, D and J genes per IMGT and analyzed with immunoSEQ Analyzer, keeping only productive sequences. Clonality was computed as one minus Shannon entropy normalized by log2 of the number of productive unique sequences. For each patient and control, public and private clones were evaluated within the 100 most prevalent clones. Clones were defined as Susac-specific when absent from the healthy and MS cohorts, from roughly 1,100 published viral clones and from other ImmuneACCESS disease sequences. TCRdb trimmed the raw reads at Q25, called clones with MiXCR and kept productive beta chains. When rows share a CDR3 protein, they turn into one entry using the most common DNA and genes. TCRdb, not the authors, supplied the V and J calls. The sample table holds fewer than 200,000 distinct CDR3 sequences, of which 75% to 95% were seen once. The ten largest clones take up over 0.075% of the sample.

The CDR3 sequence holds 18 residues, the cysteine and phenylalanine included. Only CDR3 DNA is held: 54 bases, read in frame from base 1. Sequences LNHNV (CDR1) and YYDKDF (CDR2) are obtained from the germline V gene (reference sequence). At the junction V is shortened by 0 bases and J by 0 bases, with 17 bases in between. Peripheral blood CD8+ and CD4+ T cells from healthy donors, Susac syndrome patients and multiple sclerosis patients were profiled by high-throughput TCR beta sequencing. Recently defined diagnostic criteria for definite or probable disease were met by the Susac syndrome patients. Bulk CD8+ and CD4+ T cells were purified by magnetic negative isolation, while CD8+ TEMRA cells were enriched using FACS. Blood was collected in EDTA tubes and processed within 24 hours, with PBMCs isolated through density gradient centrifugation. PBMCs intended for TCR sequencing were frozen in liquid nitrogen and were later thawed in a 37 degrees C water bath. The sorted or isolated CD4+, CD8+ and CD8+ TEMRA cells reached a purity of at least 90%.

Recombination joined TRBV15 with TRBJ1-1, with a weak D call of TRBD1 (6 bases match). Sequenced: CD4+ T cells from PBMCs. This clonotype was sampled from a human donor with Susac syndrome. The CDR3 here reads CATSRENYRVGLNTEAFF. The bases read TGTGCCACCAGCAGAGAAAATTACAGGGTGGGGTTGAACACTGAAGCTTTCTTT.